Given below is one TCR beta chain in context. Its specificity is not known. Only in-frame clones appear in the TCRdb table, and some are missing; sequencing was by immunoSEQ multiplex PCR. The sample carries approximately 100,000 clones, around 94% recorded once. Trimming removed 5 bases from V and 1 base from J; junction bases left unmatched: 5. CDR1 is MNHEY and CDR2 is SMNVEV in the germline V gene (reference sequence). The CDR3 spans 16 residues. This entry is derived from a study of T cell responses to AZD1222 COVID-19 vaccine. Study-wide results and caveats: Most donors were white British and more were female, and clonal diversity was possibly underestimated. The repertoires were collected only after the peak T cell response.

The specimen was peripheral blood, collected on day 0 of AZD1222 vaccination. The chain couples TRBV27 to TRBJ1-6; 7 bases map to TRBD1. This sequence originates from an adult in good health. The CDR3 coding sequence is TGTGCCAGCAGTCGACAGGGATGGTCCTATAATTCACCCCTCCACTTT. Amino acid sequence: CASSRQGWSYNSPLHF.